One T cell receptor beta chain is described in this entry. Per germline, CDR1 MDHEN and CDR2 SYDVKM. Trimming cost V 1 base and J 2 bases, with 8 bases left between them. This CDR3 has 14 residues. The sample comes from a study of blood T cells in healthy people across ages. Combining a sample-barcoded 5' primer with a J-beta primer mix, a second PCR ran for roughly 6 to 11 cycles. Using its own MiXCR run on the 5' RACE reads, TCRdb lists one record per CDR3 protein. The data show 600,000 to 650,000 distinct CDR3 sequences, under 65% seen once. The TCR comes from a man in his 60s in good health. This rearrangement joins TRBV28 to TRBJ1-2, with D possibly TRBD1 on 5 matching bases. Sequences were obtained from blood. CDR3 DNA sequence: TGTGCCAGCAGTTTATCTCAGGGAAACTATGGCTACACCTTC. Amino acids: CASSLSQGNYGYTF.